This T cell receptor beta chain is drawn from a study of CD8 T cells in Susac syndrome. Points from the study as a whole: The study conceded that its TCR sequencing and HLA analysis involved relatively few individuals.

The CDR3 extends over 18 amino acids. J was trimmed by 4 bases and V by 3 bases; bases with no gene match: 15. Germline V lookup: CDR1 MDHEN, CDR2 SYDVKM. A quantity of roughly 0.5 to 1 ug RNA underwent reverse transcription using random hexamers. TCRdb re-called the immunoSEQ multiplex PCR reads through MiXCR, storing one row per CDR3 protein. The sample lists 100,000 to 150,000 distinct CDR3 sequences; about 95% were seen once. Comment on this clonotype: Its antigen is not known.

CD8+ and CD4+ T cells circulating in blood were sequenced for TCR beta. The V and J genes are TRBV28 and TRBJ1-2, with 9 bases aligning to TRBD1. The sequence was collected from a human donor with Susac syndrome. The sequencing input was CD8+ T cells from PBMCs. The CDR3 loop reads CASSFIGQQGAEGYGYTF. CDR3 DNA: TGTGCCAGCAGTTTTATCGGGCAACAGGGGGCTGAGGGCTATGGCTACACCTTC.